The clone carrying this T cell receptor beta chain was seen repeatedly, ten times or more. Its antigen is not known. TCRdb reanalysed the RT-PCR reads using MiXCR and keeps one entry per CDR3 protein. This sample yields some 500,000 distinct CDR3 sequences, of which approximately 17% are seen a single time; roughly 3.1% belongs to the top ten. The CDR3 extends over 13 amino acids. Germline V gives CDR1 SGHRS, CDR2 YFSETQ. Trimming took 5 bases from V and 7 from J, leaving 15 bases between them. The data derive from a study of response to subunit inactivated influenza vaccine. General study results and limits: Few additional T cells are recruited per seasonal influenza vaccination, authors suggested.

The sequence was collected from a man aged 50-75 years who received an inactivated influenza vaccine. Sequences were derived from CD4+ T cells sorted from PBMCs, sampled approximately 25 months after vaccination. This chain connects TRBV5-1 to TRBJ1-1, with TRBD1 as a possible D gene (6 bases). The CDR3 sequence: CASRWQGSLEAFF. CDR3 coding DNA: TGCGCCAGCAGATGGCAGGGGTCCCTTGAAGCTTTCTTT.